This T cell receptor (beta chain) was sequenced in a study of beta chain features in type 1 diabetes. Study results and caveats: VDJ junctions in type 1 diabetes patients carried more deletions and fewer insertions. Shorter TCRB CDR3s, moderately but significantly so, were found in Type 1 diabetes patients in all four CD4+ subsets.

Reverse transcription of all isolated RNA meant that expressed TCRB transcripts were sequenced. The assay was immunoSEQ multiplex PCR, and TCRdb's table has in-frame clones only and misses some. The sample consists of 600,000 or so clones, over 13% of them appearing once. The CDR3 is 12 residues long. V gave up 0 bases and J gave up 5 bases, with 5 bases separating them. Germline loops: CDR1 SGHDT, CDR2 YYEEEE. This clone was counted between two and nine times. The antigen remains unidentified. Sequencing input: naive CD4+ T cells from blood. The receptor was derived from a man aged 18 to 29 with type 1 diabetes. The V and J genes are TRBV5-6 and TRBJ2-5, with D uncertain. The chain's CDR3 is CASSLAAETQYF. DNA of the CDR3: TGTGCCAGCAGCTTGGCCGCGGAGACCCAGTACTTC. The full variable domain, in which reference TRBV5-6 and TRBJ2-5 provide the parts outside the CDR3, is DAGVTQSPTHLIKTRGQQVTLRCSPKSGHDTVSWYQQALGQGPQFIFQYYEEEERQRGNFPDRFSGHQFPNYSSELNVNALLLGDSALYLCASSLAAETQYFGPGTRLLVL.